These 27 T cell receptor beta chains share one sample of origin, sequenced in a study of immune evolution from preneoplasia to lung adenocarcinoma. Only in-frame clones appear in the TCRdb table, and some are missing; sequencing was by immunoSEQ multiplex PCR. The top ten clones hold about 4.6% of a sample with around 3,000 clones, about 85% of them seen once. The specimen sequenced was FFPE invasive lung adenocarcinoma tissue. These receptors all come from a person aged 70 to 80 with invasive lung adenocarcinoma.

The chain is built from TRBV7-9 and TRBJ1-1, with D unresolved. Germline V gene lookup returns CDR1 SEHNR and CDR2 FQNEAQ (reference sequence). This CDR3 spans 14 amino acids. The V end lost 0 bases, the J end lost 2 bases, and 7 bases lay between the germline ends. The CDR3, as DNA: TGTGCCAGCAGCTTAGCCGGCGCCAACACTGAAGCTTTCTTT. Translating it yields CASSLAGANTEAFF.

The chain joins TRBV7-6 to TRBJ2-2; possible D gene TRBD2, 6 bases. This CDR3 spans 14 amino acids. V was trimmed by 5 bases and J by 7 bases, leaving 14 bases between them. Germline loops: CDR1 SGHVS, CDR2 FNYEAQ. CDR3 nucleotides: TGTGCCAGCAGCACCCCGGTCGGGAGCGGGGAGCTGTTTTTT. It encodes CASSTPVGSGELFF.

The V and J genes are TRBV28 and TRBJ2-2; D unresolved. The CDR3 covers 12 residues. Germline V gene data show CDR1 as MDHEN and CDR2 as SYDVKM. Trimming took off 4 bases at V and 7 bases at J, with 7 bases between the two ends. CDR3 protein: CASSWTDGELFF. The CDR3, as DNA: TGTGCCAGCAGTTGGACGGACGGGGAGCTGTTTTTT. The full variable domain, its missing parts supplied by reference TRBV28 and TRBJ2-2, is DVKVTQSSRYLVKRTGEKVFLECVQDMDHENMFWYRQDPGLGLRLIYFSYDVKMKEKGDIPEGYSVSREKKERFSLILESASTNQTSMYLCASSWTDGELFFGEGSRLTVL.

V is TRBV18 and J is TRBJ2-7; D is unclear. Looked up from germline, CDR1 is KGHSH and CDR2 is LQKENI. V dropped 3 bases and J dropped 3 bases, with 15 bases sitting between them. CDR3 length: 15 residues. The DNA for the CDR3 is TGTGCCAGCTCACCCACTGTTACTCCGAACTACGAGCAGTACTTC. Amino acids: CASSPTVTPNYEQYF.

On this clone itself: The identical CDR3 is also encoded by other nucleotide sequences in the sample. V gene TRBV7-2 combines with J gene TRBJ2-3; 12 nucleotides line up with TRBD2. Per the germline V gene, CDR1 is SGHTA and CDR2 is FQGNSA. The V and J ends lost 9 bases and 2 bases, in that order; junction bases with no gene match: 9. The CDR3 has 16 residues. The DNA for the CDR3 is TGTGCCAGTAGCCGACTAGCGGGAGCCTTCACAGATACGCAGTATTTT. Its translation: CASSRLAGAFTDTQYF. Full variable domain (rest looked up from reference TRBV7-2 and TRBJ2-3): GAGVSQSPSNKVTEKGKDVELRCDPISGHTALYWYRQSLGQGLEFLIYFQGNSAPDKSGLPSDRFSAERTGGSVSTLTIQRTQQEDSAVYLCASSRLAGAFTDTQYFGPGTRLTVL.

The chain uses TRBV28 and TRBJ2-7; 10 nucleotides agree with TRBD1. Germline V lookup: CDR1 MDHEN, CDR2 SYDVKM. The V segment lost 3 bases and the J segment 4 bases; nucleotides outside the gene matches: 6. The CDR3 extends over 15 amino acids. Written as DNA, the CDR3 is TGTGCCAGCAGTTTTGGGACAGGGGTTCGGTACGAGCAGTACTTC. Translated: CASSFGTGVRYEQYF.

This clone was picked up one time. The chain recombines TRBV7-3 with TRBJ2-7, with unresolved D. This CDR3 has 14 residues. Germline loops: CDR1 SGHTA, CDR2 FQGTGA. Trimming took off 5 bases at V and 5 bases at J, with 16 bases between the two ends. The CDR3 spells CASSLMPSSHEQYF. Here the CDR3 DNA reads TGTGCCAGCAGCCTCATGCCCTCGTCCCACGAGCAGTACTTC.

The rearrangement links TRBV6-5 to TRBJ1-2; possible D gene TRBD1, 6 bases. CDR1 and CDR2 (germline): MNHEY, SVGAGI. CDR3 length equals 14 residues. Trimming removed 2 bases from V and 6 bases from J, with 13 bases in between. CDR3 region: CASSYEGVWDGYTF. For the CDR3, the DNA is TGTGCCAGCAGTTACGAGGGGGTGTGGGATGGCTACACCTTC.

The chain uses TRBV4-2 and TRBJ2-2; no clear D. Trimming took 0 bases from V and 5 from J, leaving 7 bases between them. Germline CDR1 LGHNA, CDR2 YNFKEQ. The CDR3 has 14 residues. CDR3: CASSQDMETGELFF. The DNA for the CDR3 is TGTGCCAGCAGCCAAGATATGGAGACCGGGGAGCTGTTTTTT.

The V and J genes are TRBV19 and TRBJ2-7; no definite D call. Germline V lookup: CDR1 LNHDA, CDR2 SQIVND (reference sequence). Deletions cut 5 bases from V and 1 base from J, with 6 bases between. The CDR3 totals 12 residues. As DNA, the CDR3 is TGTGCCAGTAGTGGGCGGTCCTACGAGCAGTACTTC. Translating gives CASSGRSYEQYF.

The genes are TRBV7-8 and TRBJ2-1; D gene unclear. Germline V lookup: CDR1 SGHVS, CDR2 FQNEAQ. V dropped 0 bases and J dropped 6 bases, with 12 bases sitting between them. The CDR3 has 15 amino acids. The CDR3 is CASSLAKVHSNEQFF. CDR3 in DNA: TGTGCCAGCAGCTTAGCGAAGGTACACAGCAATGAGCAGTTCTTC. Based on the CDR3 plus reference TRBV7-8 and TRBJ2-1, the full variable domain is GAGVSQSPRYKVAKRGQDVALRCDPISGHVSLFWYQQALGQGPEFLTYFQNEAQLDKSGLPSDRFFAERPEGSVSTLKIQRTQQEDSAVYLCASSLAKVHSNEQFFGPGTRLTVL.

The chain employs TRBV7-8 and TRBJ2-7; 14 positions agree with TRBD2. The J segment lost 6 bases and the V segment lost 5 bases, leaving 9 bases of the junction unmatched. CDR1 is SGHVS, CDR2 FQNEAQ, per germline. CDR3 length equals 16 residues. The CDR3 region has the DNA TGTGCCAGCAGCCTAGGGACTAGCGGGAGACTTCGCGAGCAGTACTTC. Protein: CASSLGTSGRLREQYF.

This clone was detected once. One junction end does not reproduce the germline sequence, and a read error may be involved. The CDR3 bases are TGTGCCAGCAATTTAAGGGGAATTCCATCCTACGAGCAGTACTTC. It codes for CASNLRGIPSYEQYF. This chain uses TRBV28 with TRBJ2-7; weak D call: TRBD1 (5 bases). Germline loops: CDR1 MDHEN, CDR2 SYDVKM. CDR3 length: 15 residues.

The chain employs TRBV7-6 and TRBJ2-7, with 9 bases identical to TRBD1. The CDR3 covers 14 residues. Germline assignment: CDR1 SGHVS and CDR2 FNYEAQ. V was clipped by 5 bases and J by 7 bases; unmatched bases: 9. In nucleotides, the CDR3 is TGTGCCAGCAGCGAGGGACAGGGTCTCTATGAGCAGTACTTC. Its protein product is CASSEGQGLYEQYF.

The chain links TRBV6-4 to TRBJ2-1; D assignment may be TRBD1 or TRBD2 (5 bases each). V lost 6 bases to trimming and J lost 14 bases, with 17 bases between them. This CDR3 has 12 residues. Germline-derived CDR1 and CDR2 are MRHNA and SNTAGT. CDR3 region: CASSGAGQIKFF. The CDR3 DNA reads TGTGCCAGCAGCGGGGCAGGACAAATAAAGTTCTTC.

V is TRBV7-2 and J is TRBJ2-3, with TRBD2 matching 7 bases. The germline V gene encodes CDR1 SGHTA and CDR2 FQGNSA. V was pared by 1 base and J by 4 bases, with 8 bases of the junction left unmatched. The CDR3 has 16 residues. The CDR3 spells CASSLGGGRGSDTQYF. DNA for the CDR3: TGTGCCAGCAGCTTAGGGGGCGGGAGAGGATCAGATACGCAGTATTTT.

This clone was seen only a few times. The chain uses TRBV23-1 and TRBJ2-5; D is uncertain. TRBV23-1 is classed as an ORF, of uncertain function. V was shortened by 6 bases and J by 5 bases, with 7 bases between the two germline ends. This CDR3 region has 11 residues. CDR3 sequence (DNA): TGCGCCAGCAGAGTCGCGGAGACCCAGTACTTC. This translates into CASRVAETQYF.

This sequence joins TRBV18 and TRBJ2-5; D uncertain. The germline CDR1 and CDR2 sequences are KGHSH and LQKENI. The CDR3 has 13 residues. V lost 3 bases and J lost 1, with 6 bases in between. DNA for the CDR3: TGTGCCAGCTCACCCTCGCCCCAAGAGACCCAGTACTTC. Translation: CASSPSPQETQYF.

This rearrangement joins TRBV25-1 to TRBJ2-2, with 7 nucleotides matching TRBD1. Looked up from germline, CDR1 is MGHDK and CDR2 is SYGVNS. The CDR3 totals 18 residues. Germline trimming cut 5 bases from V and 1 base from J; bases unmatched to any gene: 13. CDR3 loop: CASSWDRGIGGNTGELFF. CDR3 DNA sequence: TGTGCCAGCAGTTGGGACAGAGGGATTGGAGGGAACACCGGGGAGCTGTTTTTT. Looking up the rest from reference TRBV25-1 and TRBJ2-2 gives the full variable domain: EADIYQTPRYLVIGTGKKITLECSQTMGHDKMYWYQQDPGMELHLIHYSYGVNSTEKGDLSSESTVSRIRTEHFPLTLESARPSHTSQYLCASSWDRGIGGNTGELFFGEGSRLTVL.

The chain couples TRBV4-2 to TRBJ2-1; perhaps D is TRBD1 or TRBD2 (6 bases each). CDR1 is LGHNA and CDR2 is YNFKEQ in the germline V gene. Trimming pared 7 bases from V and 6 bases from J, leaving 13 bases between. The CDR3 consists of 13 residues. The CDR3 nucleotides read TGTGCCAGCACCCTTGGGGGGCCCAATGAGCAGTTCTTC. Amino acid sequence: CASTLGGPNEQFF.

This rearrangement joins TRBV6-4 to TRBJ2-6, with D perhaps TRBD1 (5 bases). V shed 4 bases and J shed 4 bases, with 8 bases lying between them. The length of the CDR3 is 14 residues. Germline V gene lookup returns CDR1 MRHNA and CDR2 SNTAGT. The CDR3 sequence: CASSAGPGANVLTF. The CDR3 nucleotides read TGTGCCAGCAGTGCAGGGCCCGGGGCCAACGTCCTGACTTTC.

The V and J genes are TRBV7-2 and TRBJ2-7; D is uncertain. Deletions cut 1 base from V and 5 bases from J, with 18 bases between. The CDR3 is made up of 16 amino acids. CDR1 is SGHTA, CDR2 FQGNSA, per germline. The CDR3 region is CASSLGLPPDGNEQYF. CDR3 nucleotide sequence: TGTGCCAGCAGCTTAGGTCTCCCCCCTGACGGTAACGAGCAGTACTTC.

This clone has more than one count but fewer than ten. The chain links TRBV28 to TRBJ2-5, with a tentative D call TRBD1 (7 bases). This CDR3 region has 14 residues. V was shortened by 6 bases and J by 5 bases, with 16 bases between the two germline ends. Germline V gene sequence: CDR1 MDHEN, CDR2 SYDVKM. In nucleotides, the CDR3 is TGTGCCAGCAGGGGCCAGACAGGGAGGGAGACCCAGTACTTC. This translates into CASRGQTGRETQYF.

This clone has a single count. The rearrangement links TRBV29-1 to TRBJ2-3; weak D call: TRBD2 (5 bases). Germline V gives CDR1 SQVTM, CDR2 ANQGSEA. The CDR3 sequence is 11 residues long. Deletions cut 4 bases from V and 11 bases from J, with 13 bases between. The CDR3 bases are TGCAGCGTTGTGTCGGGGTGGAAGCAGTATTTT. Translating it yields CSVVSGWKQYF.

The rearrangement uses TRBV27 and TRBJ2-1, with D maybe TRBD2 (5 bases). Germline-derived CDR1 and CDR2 are MNHEY and SMNVEV (reference sequence). V was pared by 6 bases and J by 4 bases, with 7 bases between. The CDR3 length is 12 residues. CDR3: CASSSGYNEQFF. CDR3 coding DNA: TGTGCCAGCAGCTCGGGATACAATGAGCAGTTCTTC.

The chain combines TRBV5-1 with TRBJ2-5; no firm D call. Germline-derived CDR1 and CDR2 are SGHRS and YFSETQ. Deletions cut 5 bases from V and 5 bases from J, with 16 bases between. The CDR3 totals 14 residues. Written as DNA, the CDR3 is TGCGCCAGCAGGGGCGGCAGCGTTATGGAGACCCAGTACTTC. Translation gives CASRGGSVMETQYF.

V is TRBV4-3 and J is TRBJ1-4; D remains ambiguous. Germline values: CDR1 LGHNA, CDR2 YSLEER. CDR3 size: 13 residues. Trimming removed 0 bases from V and 8 bases from J, with 7 bases in between. The DNA for the CDR3 is TGCGCCAGCAGCCAAGATCCCGGGGAAAAACTGTTTTTT. Amino acids: CASSQDPGEKLFF.